The 10 T cell receptor beta chains given below trace back to one sample, sequenced in a study of T cell changes during pregnancy in multiple sclerosis. Repertoires were generated with immunoSEQ multiplex PCR, while TCRdb's copy carries only in-frame clones and drops some. The repertoire holds around 100,000 clones, with almost 95% as singletons. The specimen was peripheral blood, collected before pregnancy. Receptors originate from a female donor with multiple sclerosis, enrolled in a pregnancy study.

The chain has TRBV2 and TRBJ2-7; D is unclear. The germline gives CDR1 SNHLY, CDR2 FYNNEI. Trimming shortened V by 4 bases and J by 7 bases, and 5 bases separated the two germline ends. This CDR3 has 10 amino acids. CDR3 bases: TGTGCCAGCAGTGGCCGGGAGCAGTACTTC. Its protein is CASSGREQYF.

The chain couples TRBV28 to TRBJ2-7; 7 bases fit TRBD2. This CDR3 comprises 14 residues. V dropped 3 bases and J dropped 2; count of bases not matched to a gene: 4. Germline loops: CDR1 MDHEN, CDR2 SYDVKM. The CDR3 region is CASSLGRGPYEQYF. The CDR3, as DNA: TGTGCCAGCAGTTTGGGGAGGGGACCCTACGAGCAGTACTTC.

This clone was observed once. V and J are TRBV18 and TRBJ2-7; 8 nucleotides match TRBD1. This CDR3 comprises 15 residues. Trimming removed 6 bases from V and 0 bases from J; junction bases left unmatched: 7. CDR1 and CDR2 from the germline V gene are KGHSH and LQKENI. CDR3: CASSPGQGDSYEQYF. For the CDR3, the DNA is TGTGCCAGCTCTCCCGGACAGGGCGACTCCTACGAGCAGTACTTC.

The gene calls are TRBV25-1 and TRBJ1-2; perhaps TRBD1 as D (6 bases). The CDR3 has 14 amino acids. The germline V and J ends were trimmed by 3 bases and 0 bases, with 8 bases remaining between them. The germline gives CDR1 MGHDK, CDR2 SYGVNS. The CDR3 sequence: CASSEAGANYGYTF. CDR3 bases: TGTGCCAGCAGTGAGGCAGGGGCTAACTATGGCTACACCTTC.

The chain links TRBV27 to TRBJ2-1; TRBD2 agrees at 13 bases. Looked up from germline, CDR1 is MNHEY and CDR2 is SMNVEV (reference sequence). CDR3 length: 16 residues. The V gene end was trimmed by 6 bases and the J gene end by 9 bases; junction bases not matched to a gene: 11. This CDR3 reads CASSHAGTSGNAEQFF. CDR3 DNA sequence: TGTGCCAGCAGCCATGCCGGGACTAGCGGGAACGCTGAGCAGTTCTTC.

The chain uses TRBV5-4 and TRBJ2-5, with 9 bases that match TRBD1. The length of the CDR3 is 15 residues. The germline V gene has CDR1 SGHNT and CDR2 YYREEE (reference sequence). The V segment lost 4 bases and the J segment 5 bases; nucleotides outside the gene matches: 9. The chain's CDR3 is CASSPTGGAQETQYF. The CDR3 DNA follows: TGTGCCAGCAGCCCAACAGGGGGCGCGCAGGAGACCCAGTACTTC.

The chain couples TRBV11-2 to TRBJ2-7, with 7 bases matching TRBD2. In germline, CDR1 is SGHAT, CDR2 FQNNGV. Trimming cost V 1 base and J 6 bases; bases outside gene matches: 3. CDR3 length: 13 amino acids. CDR3 in DNA: TGTGCCAGCAGCTTAGGGGCGGGGGTCGAGCAGTACTTC. Translated: CASSLGAGVEQYF.

CDR3 loop: CASSEGRNRADEQFF. CDR3 in DNA: TGTGCCAGCAGTGAAGGTCGGAACAGGGCGGATGAGCAGTTCTTC. The V and J genes are TRBV2 and TRBJ2-1; D is perhaps TRBD1 (6 bases). CDR1 and CDR2 from the germline V gene are SNHLY and FYNNEI. This CDR3 has 15 residues. The V end was cut by 1 base, the J end by 8 bases, with 15 bases between.

This clone was picked up one time. The chain is built from TRBV4-3 and TRBJ2-2; 13 bases map to TRBD2. V lost 3 bases and J lost 6; bases outside the gene matches: 7. Germline-derived CDR1 and CDR2 are LGHNA and YSLEER. CDR3 size: 17 residues. The CDR3 is CASSQLGLAGLPGELFF. For the CDR3, the DNA is TGCGCCAGCAGCCAGCTGGGACTAGCGGGATTGCCCGGGGAGCTGTTTTTT.

The CDR3 here is CASSQPTVLRGYTF. CDR3 nucleotide sequence: TGCGCCAGCAGCCAGCCGACAGTTCTTAGGGGCTACACCTTC. This chain uses TRBV4-1 with TRBJ1-2; D is perhaps TRBD1 (5 bases). Germline V gene sequence: CDR1 MGHRA, CDR2 YSYEKL. The CDR3 is 14 residues long. V was shortened by 3 bases and J by 8 bases, with 16 bases between the two germline ends.